Below, one T cell receptor (beta chain) is given with its context. The germline V gene has CDR1 SQVTM and CDR2 ANQGSEA. CDR3 length: 13 residues. Trimming pared 7 bases from V and 0 bases from J, leaving 10 bases between. This specimen comes from a study of blood T cell repertoires in COVID-19. Study at large: The United States, Italy and Spain were the sources of the acute and convalescent COVID-19 samples.

Authors' processing steps: Nucleated cell counts were estimated from reference gene primer amplification. TCRdb keeps only in-frame clones here, not all; method: immunoSEQ multiplex PCR. The DNA was the basis for D and trimming; V, J and clone size are from that table. Found here are about 110,000 clones, 87% of them singletons; the top ten hold 4.5% to 5%. J is TRBJ2-1 and V is TRBV29-1; the D is unclear. This TCR derives from a human donor in a cohort sampled during active COVID-19. Sequenced sample: peripheral blood. CDR3 in amino acids: CSGSTSSYNEQFF. In nucleotides, the CDR3 is TGCAGCGGGTCCACGAGCTCCTACAATGAGCAGTTCTTC.